This T cell receptor beta chain was observed in a study of control samples from healthy donors and cancer patients. This clone occurred a few times. The V end lost 5 bases, the J end lost 3 bases, and 13 bases lay between the germline ends. CDR3 length equals 14 residues. Germline values: CDR1 SEHNR, CDR2 FQNEAQ (reference sequence). Produced via immunoSEQ multiplex PCR; TCRdb's table is partial and in-frame only. The sample contains about 100,000 clones, roughly nine tenths of which appear only once. This TCR was recovered from a woman between 45 and 65 years old in good health. Source material: blood. This chain joins TRBV7-9 and TRBJ1-1, with a weak D call TRBD1 (6 bases). CDR3 amino acids: CASSPRGGYTEAFF. In nucleotides, the CDR3 is TGTGCCAGCAGCCCACGGGGGGGCTACACTGAAGCTTTCTTT.